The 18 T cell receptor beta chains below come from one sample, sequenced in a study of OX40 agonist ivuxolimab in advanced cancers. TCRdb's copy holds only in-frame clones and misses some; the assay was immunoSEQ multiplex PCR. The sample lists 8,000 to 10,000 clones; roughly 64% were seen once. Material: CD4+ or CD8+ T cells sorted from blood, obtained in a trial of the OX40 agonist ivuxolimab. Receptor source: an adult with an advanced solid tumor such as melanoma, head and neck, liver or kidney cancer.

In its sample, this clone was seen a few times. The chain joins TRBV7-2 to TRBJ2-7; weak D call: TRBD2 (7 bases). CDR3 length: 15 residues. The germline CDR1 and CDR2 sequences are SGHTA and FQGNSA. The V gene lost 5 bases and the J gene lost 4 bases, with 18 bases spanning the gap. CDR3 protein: CASSQGSGEWYEQYF. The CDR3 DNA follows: TGTGCCAGCAGCCAGGGGAGCGGGGAGTGGTACGAGCAGTACTTC. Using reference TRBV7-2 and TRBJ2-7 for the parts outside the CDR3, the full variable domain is GAGVSQSPSNKVTEKGKDVELRCDPISGHTALYWYRQSLGQGLEFLIYFQGNSAPDKSGLPSDRFSAERTGGSVSTLTIQRTQQEDSAVYLCASSQGSGEWYEQYFGPGTRLTVT.

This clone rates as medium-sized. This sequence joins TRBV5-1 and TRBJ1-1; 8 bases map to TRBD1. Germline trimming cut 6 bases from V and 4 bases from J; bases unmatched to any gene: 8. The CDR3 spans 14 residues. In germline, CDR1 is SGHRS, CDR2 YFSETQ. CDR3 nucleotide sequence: TGCGCCAGCACTTTTCAGGGGGCGACCACTGAAGCTTTCTTT. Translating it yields CASTFQGATTEAFF. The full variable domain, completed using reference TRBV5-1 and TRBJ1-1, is KAGVTQTPRYLIKTRGQQVTLSCSPISGHRSVSWYQQTPGQGLQFLFEYFSETQRNKGNFPGRFSGRQFSNSRSEMNVSTLELGDSALYLCASTFQGATTEAFFGQGTRLTVV.

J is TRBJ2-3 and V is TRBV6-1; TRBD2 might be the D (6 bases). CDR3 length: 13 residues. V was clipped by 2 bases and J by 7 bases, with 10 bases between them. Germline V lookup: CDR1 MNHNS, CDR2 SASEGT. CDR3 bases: TGTGCCAGCAGTGAACGGGACTGGTATACGCAGTATTTT. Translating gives CASSERDWYTQYF.

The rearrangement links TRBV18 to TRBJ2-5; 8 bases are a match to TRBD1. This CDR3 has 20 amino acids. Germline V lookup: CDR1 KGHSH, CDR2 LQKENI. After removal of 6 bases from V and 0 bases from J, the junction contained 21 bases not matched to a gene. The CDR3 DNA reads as TGTGCCAGCTCGCCTCCGATCACCTGGACAGGGATATCTTACCAAGAGACCCAGTACTTC. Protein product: CASSPPITWTGISYQETQYF.

The CDR3 bases are TGCGCCAGCAGCCCCGGGACCGACGCCTACGAGCAGTACTTC. Its translation is CASSPGTDAYEQYF. The chain recombines TRBV5-1 with TRBJ2-7; either TRBD1 or TRBD2 may fit D (5 bases each). Trimming stripped 4 bases from V and 2 bases from J, with 13 bases between. CDR1 and CDR2 from the germline V gene are SGHRS and YFSETQ. The CDR3 totals 14 residues.

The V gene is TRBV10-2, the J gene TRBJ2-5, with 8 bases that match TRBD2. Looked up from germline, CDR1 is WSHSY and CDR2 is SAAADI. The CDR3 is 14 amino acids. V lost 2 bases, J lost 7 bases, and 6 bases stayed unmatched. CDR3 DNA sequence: TGCGCCAGCAGTGAGACCGGGAGGGCCCCGACCCAGTACTTC. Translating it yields CASSETGRAPTQYF.

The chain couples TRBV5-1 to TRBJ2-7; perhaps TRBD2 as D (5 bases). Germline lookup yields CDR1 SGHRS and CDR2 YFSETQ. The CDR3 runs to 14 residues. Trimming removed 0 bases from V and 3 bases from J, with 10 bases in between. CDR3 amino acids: CASSLGTGIYEQYF. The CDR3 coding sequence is TGCGCCAGCAGCTTGGGGACGGGGATCTACGAGCAGTACTTC.

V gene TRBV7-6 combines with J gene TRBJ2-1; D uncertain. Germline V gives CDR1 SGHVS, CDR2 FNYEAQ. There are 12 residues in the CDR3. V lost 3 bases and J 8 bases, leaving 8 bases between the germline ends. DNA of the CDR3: TGTGCCAGCAGCTTGATGGAGTATGAGCAGTTCTTC. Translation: CASSLMEYEQFF.

The CDR3 DNA reads as TGCAGTGCTAGAAACAATGAGCAGTTCTTC. It translates to CSARNNEQFF. J is TRBJ2-1 and V is TRBV20-1, with D hard to call. The germline V gene encodes CDR1 DFQATT and CDR2 SNEGSKA (reference sequence). Trimming pared 2 bases from V and 5 bases from J, leaving 1 base between. The CDR3 totals 10 residues.

CDR3 coding DNA: TGTGCCAGCAGCTTGGGCTATGGCTACACCTTC. This codes for CASSLGYGYTF. V gene TRBV5-6 combines with J gene TRBJ1-2; D is unresolved. The CDR3 totals 11 residues. CDR1 is SGHDT and CDR2 is YYEEEE in the germline V gene. V lost 0 bases and J 4 bases, leaving 1 base between the germline ends.

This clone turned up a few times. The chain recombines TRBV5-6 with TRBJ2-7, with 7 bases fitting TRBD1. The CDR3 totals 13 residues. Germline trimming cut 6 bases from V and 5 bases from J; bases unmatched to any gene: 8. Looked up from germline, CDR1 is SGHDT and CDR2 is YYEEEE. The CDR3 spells CASITDRDNEQYF. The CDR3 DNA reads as TGTGCCAGCATAACCGACAGGGACAACGAGCAGTACTTC.

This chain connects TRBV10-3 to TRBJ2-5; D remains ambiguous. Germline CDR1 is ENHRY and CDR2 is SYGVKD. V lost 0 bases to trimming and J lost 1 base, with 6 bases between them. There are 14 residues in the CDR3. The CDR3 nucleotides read TGTGCCATCAGTGAGTCAAACAGCCAAGAGACCCAGTACTTC. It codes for CAISESNSQETQYF.

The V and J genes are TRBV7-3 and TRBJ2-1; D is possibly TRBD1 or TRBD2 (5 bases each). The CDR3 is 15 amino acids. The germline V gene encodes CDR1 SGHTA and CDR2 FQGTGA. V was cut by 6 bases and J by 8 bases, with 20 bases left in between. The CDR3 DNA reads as TGTGCCAGCAGGCCCGGACCGGGGCCCCTCGATGAGCAGTTCTTC. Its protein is CASRPGPGPLDEQFF.

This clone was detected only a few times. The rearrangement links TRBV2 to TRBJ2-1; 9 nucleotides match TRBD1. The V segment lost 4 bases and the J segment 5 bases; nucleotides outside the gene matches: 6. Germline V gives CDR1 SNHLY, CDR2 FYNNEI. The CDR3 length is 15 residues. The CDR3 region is CASSADRGPDNEQFF. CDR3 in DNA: TGTGCCAGCAGTGCGGACAGGGGTCCCGACAATGAGCAGTTCTTC.

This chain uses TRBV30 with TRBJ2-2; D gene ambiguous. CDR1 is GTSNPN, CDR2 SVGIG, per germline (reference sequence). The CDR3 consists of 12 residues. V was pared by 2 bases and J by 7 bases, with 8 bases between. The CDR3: CAWSPVGGELFF. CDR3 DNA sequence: TGTGCCTGGAGTCCCGTGGGCGGGGAGCTGTTTTTT.

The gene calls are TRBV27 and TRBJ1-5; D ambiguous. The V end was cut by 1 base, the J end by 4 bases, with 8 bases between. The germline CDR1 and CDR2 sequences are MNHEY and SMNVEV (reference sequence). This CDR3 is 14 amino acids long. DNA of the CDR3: TGTGCCAGCAGTTTATACGGGAGTAATCAGCCCCAGCATTTT. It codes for CASSLYGSNQPQHF.

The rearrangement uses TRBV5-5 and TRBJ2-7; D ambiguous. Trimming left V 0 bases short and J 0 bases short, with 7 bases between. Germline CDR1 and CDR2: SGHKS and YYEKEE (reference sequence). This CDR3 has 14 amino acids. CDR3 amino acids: CASSLAFSSYEQYF. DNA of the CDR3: TGTGCCAGCAGCTTGGCTTTTAGCTCCTACGAGCAGTACTTC.

CDR3 in amino acids: CASSQDQGAFYGYTF. The CDR3 DNA reads as TGCGCCAGCAGCCAAGATCAGGGGGCTTTCTATGGCTACACCTTC. The chain recombines TRBV4-1 with TRBJ1-2, with 8 bases fitting TRBD1. The junction had 4 bases not matched to a gene; V was cut back by 0 bases and J by 4 bases. Germline assignment: CDR1 MGHRA and CDR2 YSYEKL. This CDR3 comprises 15 residues.